The rows below give T cell receptor beta chains drawn from one sample of a study of CD8+CD57+ T cells in acquired aplastic anemia. TCRdb reprocessed the reads with MiXCR, giving one entry per CDR3 protein. This table holds a few hundred thousand distinct CDR3 sequences, under 40% found once. The sequenced material came from sorted CD4+, CD8+, or CD8+CD57+ T cells (not recorded which) from PBMCs. These receptors were obtained from a human donor with aplastic anemia. Each CDR3 is given with its conserved first and last residue. The order of the fields is D gene, J gene, V gene, clone size, CDR3 protein, CDR3 DNA. The D gene is left open where the match is weak. Where a row states a size, it is once, few, many or the class of an expanded clone; other rows omit it.

>TRBD1|TRBJ1-2|TRBV10-3|NA
CAISYARQGGGYTF
TGTGCCATCAGTTACGCTAGACAGGGAGGCGGCTACACCTTC
>NA|TRBJ1-4|TRBV7-2|few
CASSLAARNEKLFF
TGTGCCAGCAGCTTAGCGGCCCGTAATGAAAAACTGTTTTTT
>NA|TRBJ1-6|TRBV19|NA
CASSGDITYNSPLHF
TGTGCCAGTAGCGGGGACATCACCTATAATTCACCCCTCCACTTT
>TRBD1|TRBJ1-6|TRBV19|once
CASSITGGQMNWGPLHF
TGTGCCAGTAGCATCACAGGGGGCCAGATGAACTGGGGCCCCCTCCACTTT
>NA|TRBJ1-6|TRBV7-8|many
CASSLAIGPLHF
TGTGCCAGCAGCTTAGCGATCGGCCCCCTCCACTTT
>NA|TRBJ2-7|TRBV2|many
CASTSNEQYF
TGTGCCAGCACTAGTAACGAGCAGTACTTC
>NA|TRBJ2-1|TRBV6-5|NA
CASSYDPSNEQFF
TGTGCCAGCAGTTACGACCCGAGCAATGAGCAGTTCTTC
>NA|TRBJ2-5|TRBV10-3|many
CAISNFQETQYF
TGTGCCATCAGTAATTTCCAAGAGACCCAGTACTTC
>NA|TRBJ1-5|TRBV12-3/TRBV12-4|NA
CASTAGEGQPQHF
TGTGCCAGCACGGCGGGGGAAGGTCAGCCCCAGCATTTT
>TRBD1|TRBJ1-5|TRBV7-7|NA
CASSSLFFRDRENQPQHF
TGTGCTAGCAGCAGCCTTTTTTTTCGGGACAGGGAAAATCAGCCCCAGCATTTT
>NA|TRBJ2-7|TRBV7-9|NA
CAWSRGAYEQYF
TGTGCCTGGAGTAGGGGGGCCTACGAGCAGTACTTC
>TRBD1|TRBJ1-2|TRBV5-6|NA
CASSLASGGAYGYTF
TGTGCCAGCAGCTTGGCCTCAGGGGGCGCCTATGGCTACACCTTC
>TRBD1|TRBJ2-5|TRBV5-1|NA
CASRPTGTAQETQYF
TGCGCCAGCAGACCAACCGGGACAGCACAAGAGACCCAGTACTTC
>NA|TRBJ1-6|TRBV5-1|many
CASSLDGQNNSPLHF
TGCGCCAGCAGCTTGGATGGACAGAATAATTCACCCCTCCACTTT
>NA|TRBJ2-7|TRBV20-1|NA
CSARVLGSALNEQYF
TGCAGTGCTAGAGTTCTGGGTAGCGCTCTCAACGAGCAGTACTTC
>TRBD1|TRBJ2-6|TRBV14|NA
CASSPTGAGANVLTF
TGTGCCAGCAGCCCTACAGGGGCTGGGGCCAACGTCCTGACTTTC
>NA|TRBJ2-5|TRBV15|NA
CATSRDEGGAQYF
TGTGCCACCAGCAGAGATGAGGGTGGGGCCCAGTACTTC
>NA|TRBJ2-2|TRBV7-9|many
CASSLIAVTGELFF
TGTGCCAGCAGCTTAATAGCGGTCACCGGGGAGCTGTTTTTT
>TRBD1|TRBJ1-1|TRBV6-1|NA
CATMDRGRHGTEAFF
TGTGCCACTATGGACAGGGGGCGTCATGGCACTGAAGCTTTCTTT
>TRBD2|TRBJ2-7|TRBV25-1|few
CASSYRGLVESYEQYF
TGTGCCAGCAGTTACCGAGGACTAGTCGAGAGTTACGAGCAGTACTTC
>TRBD1|TRBJ1-4|TRBV6-1|few
CAGQGGANEKLFF
TGTGCCGGACAGGGGGGGGCTAATGAAAAACTGTTTTTT
>TRBD1|TRBJ2-5|TRBV6-2/TRBV6-3|NA
CASSKPGTGFRETQYF
TGTGCCAGCAGTAAGCCCGGGACAGGGTTTCGGGAGACCCAGTACTTC
>TRBD1|TRBJ2-5|TRBV20-1|many
CSAQLGGTGRETQYF
TGCAGTGCTCAACTCGGTGGGACAGGTAGAGAGACCCAGTACTTC
>TRBD1|TRBJ1-1|TRBV7-3|few
CASSSGQGVEAFF
TGTGCCAGCAGCTCCGGACAGGGAGTTGAAGCTTTCTTT
>NA|TRBJ2-7|TRBV18|few
CASSPQLDPTGEQYF
TGTGCCAGCTCACCACAGCTGGATCCTACCGGCGAGCAGTACTTC
>NA|TRBJ1-2|TRBV29-1|NA
CSEELRHSYTF
TGCAGCGAAGAACTGCGCCACAGCTACACCTTC
>TRBD1|TRBJ2-7|TRBV7-9|many
CASSLGTGRPYEQYF
TGTGCCAGCAGCCTAGGGACAGGGCGGCCCTACGAGCAGTACTTC
>NA|TRBJ1-1|TRBV13|NA
CASSTGYRDAEAFF
TGTGCCAGCTCAACGGGGTATCGTGACGCTGAAGCTTTCTTT
>TRBD2|TRBJ2-7|TRBV20-1|NA
CSAGGLAGTDNEEQYF
TGCAGTGCTGGAGGTCTAGCGGGGACGGATAATGAGGAGCAGTACTTC
>NA|TRBJ2-1|TRBV24-1|few
CATSDLFQSSYNEQFF
TGTGCCACCAGTGATTTATTCCAGAGCTCCTACAATGAGCAGTTCTTC
>TRBD1|TRBJ1-2|TRBV7-9|NA
CASSLQSGTAYGYTF
TGTGCCAGCAGCTTACAGTCCGGGACAGCCTATGGCTACACCTTC
>TRBD2|TRBJ2-7|TRBV20-1|many
CSAAGEYEQYF
TGCAGTGCGGCGGGGGAGTACGAGCAGTACTTC
>TRBD1|TRBJ1-2|TRBV6-1|NA
CASRQGARSGYTF
TGTGCCAGCAGACAGGGGGCGAGGAGTGGCTACACCTTC
>NA|TRBJ2-7|TRBV19|NA
CAWSVLSREQYF
TGTGCCTGGAGTGTGCTTTCCCGCGAGCAGTACTTC
>TRBD1|TRBJ1-5|TRBV19|few
CASSMWWTGGNQPRHF
TGTGCCAGTAGTATGTGGTGGACAGGGGGAAATCAGCCCCGGCATTTT
>TRBD2|TRBJ2-7|TRBV11-1|NA
CASSQLSTSLGLEQYF
TGTGCCAGCAGTCAACTCTCGACTAGCTTAGGGCTCGAGCAGTACTTC
>TRBD2|TRBJ2-2|TRBV20-1|few
CSARDSSGRASGGELFF
TGCAGTGCTAGGGATTCTAGCGGGAGGGCCTCGGGCGGGGAGCTGTTTTTT
>NA|TRBJ1-2|TRBV10-3|few
CAISRDSLGDYGYTF
TGTGCCATCAGTCGAGACAGCCTTGGGGACTATGGCTACACCTTC
>TRBD2|TRBJ2-1|TRBV20-1|NA
CSAKISRGGQNEQFF
TGCAGTGCCAAAATATCGCGGGGGGGGCAGAATGAGCAGTTCTTC
>NA|TRBJ2-7|TRBV6-1|many
CASSARGYEQYF
TGTGCCAGCAGTGCCAGGGGCTACGAGCAGTACTTC
>NA|TRBJ2-7|TRBV7-2|NA
CASSSPRYEQYF
TGTGCCAGCAGCTCCCCGCGTTACGAGCAGTACTTC
>NA|TRBJ1-5|TRBV7-2|many
CASSSRGGGQPQHF
TGTGCCAGCAGCTCTCGTGGAGGAGGTCAGCCCCAGCATTTT
>NA|TRBJ1-2|TRBV25-1|many
CASSGVGFYGYTF
TGTGCCAGCAGTGGTGTCGGCTTCTATGGCTACACCTTC
>NA|TRBJ1-1|TRBV29-1|NA
CSGGGGAGTAAFF
TGCAGCGGCGGGGGGGGGGCAGGCACTGCAGCTTTCTTT
>NA|TRBJ2-7|TRBV7-2|few
CASRDLDYEQYF
TGTGCCAGCAGAGACCTAGATTACGAGCAGTACTTC
>TRBD2|TRBJ2-7|TRBV20-1|many
CSAGGLAGDREQYF
TGCAGTGCTGGGGGACTAGCGGGAGATCGGGAGCAGTACTTC
>NA|TRBJ1-1|TRBV20-1|few
CSASKAATENTEAFF
TGCAGTGCTAGCAAGGCGGCGACAGAAAACACTGAAGCTTTCTTT
>TRBD1|TRBJ2-2|TRBV10-3|many
CAIRGDRENTGELFF
TGTGCCATCAGGGGGGACAGGGAGAACACCGGGGAGCTGTTTTTT
>NA|TRBJ2-7|TRBV7-9|many
CASSLSGLGPHEQYF
TGTGCCAGCAGCTTATCGGGACTCGGACCCCACGAGCAGTACTTC
>NA|TRBJ2-2|TRBV4-3|NA
CASSQGSGQGRAGELFF
TGCGCCAGCAGCCAAGGATCTGGTCAGGGAAGGGCCGGGGAGCTGTTTTTT
>NA|TRBJ2-1|TRBV6-2/TRBV6-3|few
CASSSGGRKSYNEQFF
TGTGCCAGCAGTTCGGGGGGCCGAAAATCCTACAATGAGCAGTTCTTC
>NA|TRBJ1-2|TRBV20-1|many
CSASGGGGYGYTF
TGCAGTGCTAGTGGGGGGGGAGGCTATGGCTACACCTTC